The T cell receptor beta chain under discussion was sequenced for a study of T cell responses to AZD1222 COVID-19 vaccine. Points from the study as a whole: White British people made up most donors, females outnumbered males, and clonal diversity was possibly underestimated. Two AZD1222 doses significantly raised spike-specific TCR breadth and depth over controls. Repertoires were obtained only post-peak T cell response.

Turning to this clone: Its target is unknown.

Germline V gene lookup returns CDR1 SGHTS and CDR2 YDEGEE. V lost 0 bases and J lost 0, with 13 bases in between. This CDR3 comprises 18 residues. Method: immunoSEQ multiplex PCR; TCRdb's copy keeps in-frame clones and lacks some. The data hold 69,000 or so clones, with 85% to 90% observed a single time. The material was peripheral blood, obtained 28 days after the second dose of the MenACWY control vaccine. This chain connects TRBV5-8 to TRBJ2-6, with D unclear. The TCR originated in an adult who received the MenACWY meningococcal vaccine as a control. The CDR3 region has the DNA TGTGCCAGCAGCTTGGTCTGGGCCCCCAGCTCTGGGGCCAACGTCCTGACTTTC. This sequence encodes CASSLVWAPSSGANVLTF. The whole variable domain, filled in from reference TRBV5-8 and TRBJ2-6, reads EAGVTQSPTHLIKTRGQQATLRCSPISGHTSVYWYQQALGLGLQFLLWYDEGEERNRGNFPPRFSGRQFPNYSSELNVNALELEDSALYLCASSLVWAPSSGANVLTFGAGSRLTVL.